This section outlines one T cell receptor beta chain sequence together with its context. Its antigen is as yet unknown. This record belongs to a study of shared clonotypes between healthy human individuals. Findings and limits, study-wide: Non-shared clonotypes were found to have lower generation probabilities than the clonotypes that were shared by all four of the sorted-subset donors.

Produced via immunoSEQ multiplex PCR; TCRdb's table is partial and in-frame only. This sample has roughly 890,000 clones, with 80% to 95% found just once. Naivety among CD8 cells was defined by CD45RO negativity and positive CCR7 selection, thereby excluding terminally differentiated effector memory CD45RA+ cells. Each donor was a Caucasian adult residing in Nashville, Tennessee. The sequencing input was naive CD8+ T cells sorted from blood. This sequence was found in a man aged 25 to 40 in good health.

Written as DNA, the CDR3 is TGTGCCAGCAGCGTAAAAAGGACTAGCGGGTGGTACGAGCAGTACTTC. Translated: CASSVKRTSGWYEQYF. This chain connects TRBV28 to TRBJ2-7, with 11 bases that match TRBD2. The V gene end was trimmed by 6 bases and the J gene end by 4 bases; junction bases not matched to a gene: 11. There are 16 residues in the CDR3. Per germline, CDR1 MDHEN and CDR2 SYDVKM.